The 32 T cell receptor beta chains reported below all come from one sample, sequenced in a study of human T cells and chemical hapten exposure (dated by TCRdb to the early 2020s). The library was generated by RACE. This sample was sequenced with a NextSeq 500. TCRdb reprocessing: public reads trimmed at Q25 with fastp, clones called with MiXCR, in-frame beta chains kept. Every distinct CDR3 protein forms one entry, paired with its most common genes and DNA. Present in this sample are fewer than 85,000 distinct CDR3 sequences, around 10% of which were seen just once. The top ten clones comprise roughly 1.6% of the sample. The time point label on this specimen signifies: patch test 2, 6 weeks after DPC sensitization. The sample's treatment or condition, from its label and the paper: therapeutic diphenylcyclopropenone sensitization with weekly scalp DPC. The starting material was whole blood, obtained in connection with sensitization to the hapten diphenylcyclopropenone (DPC). The receptors stem from a man younger than 35 with alopecia areata. Some clones in this sample may be carry-over from other donors' samples.

This clonotype appeared many times. The gene calls are TRBV10-3 and TRBJ1-5; no clear D. Germline loops: CDR1 ENHRY, CDR2 SYGVKD. The CDR3 covers 9 residues. With 8 bases removed from V and 7 bases from J, the gap between germline ends came to 3 bases. The CDR3 protein is CAIGQPQHF. As DNA, the CDR3 is TGTGCCATCGGGCAGCCCCAGCATTTT.

Only a few counts were recorded for this clonotype. The chain links TRBV18 to TRBJ2-5, with a tentative D call TRBD1 (5 bases). CDR1 and CDR2 from the germline V gene are KGHSH and LQKENI. V was shortened by 1 base and J by 2 bases, with 14 bases between the two germline ends. There are 16 residues in the CDR3. CDR3 sequence: CASSPLAGSSQETQYF. The DNA of the CDR3 is TGTGCCAGCTCACCACTTGCAGGGTCATCGCAAGAGACCCAGTACTTC.

This clonotype was counted at least ten times. The chain carries TRBV12-3 or TRBV12-4 and TRBJ1-5; D perhaps matches TRBD1 (5 bases). This CDR3 region has 14 residues. V dropped 3 bases and J dropped 5 bases, with 11 bases sitting between them. Here the CDR3 DNA reads TGTGCCAGCAGTTTCCGGGACTCCTATCAGCCCCAGCATTTT. As protein: CASSFRDSYQPQHF.

The table lists this clonotype with many counts. The chain employs TRBV18 and TRBJ1-5, with 7 bases identical to TRBD1. This CDR3 comprises 17 residues. J lost 2 bases, V lost 1 base, and 8 bases had no gene match. Germline V gene data show CDR1 as KGHSH and CDR2 as LQKENI. CDR3: CASSPQQGGGGNQPQHF. The CDR3 DNA sequence: TGTGCCAGCTCACCACAGCAAGGGGGCGGGGGCAATCAGCCCCAGCATTTT.

This clonotype was seen many times. Mismatch with germline at one junction end may stem from a read error. The chain links TRBV11-2 to TRBJ2-3; 7 bases are a match to TRBD2. This CDR3 region has 16 residues. Germline CDR1 and CDR2: SGHAT and FQNNGV. DNA for the CDR3: TGTGCCGGCAGCTTAGTACGGGGGGAAGGCACAGATACGCAGTATTTT. Encoded protein: CAGSLVRGEGTDTQYF.

V is TRBV20-1 and J is TRBJ2-7, with 7 bases matching TRBD2. Losses at the gene ends were 3 bases for V and 3 bases for J; bases not matched to a gene: 5. The CDR3 is made up of 13 amino acids. Germline values: CDR1 DFQATT, CDR2 SNEGSKA (reference sequence). The CDR3 DNA follows: TGCAGTGCTAGCCCCCCGGGGGGCTACGAGCAGTACTTC. As protein: CSASPPGGYEQYF.

This chain uses TRBV4-1 with TRBJ1-6; D gene ambiguous. The germline V gene has CDR1 MGHRA and CDR2 YSYEKL. CDR3 length: 16 amino acids. V shed 4 bases and J shed 0 bases, with 10 bases lying between them. CDR3 sequence reads: CASSRFPSSYNSPLHF. DNA for the CDR3: TGCGCCAGCAGCCGGTTTCCAAGCTCCTATAATTCACCCCTCCACTTT.

The rearrangement joins TRBV29-1 to TRBJ1-5; D unresolved. V lost 2 bases and J lost 4, with 9 bases in between. The CDR3 loop spans 13 amino acids. Per the germline V gene, CDR1 is SQVTM and CDR2 is ANQGSEA. The CDR3 coding sequence is TGCAGCGTTGAATTAGGGCGAAATCAGCCCCAGCATTTT. Translation: CSVELGRNQPQHF. The complete variable domain, with remaining parts taken from reference TRBV29-1 and TRBJ1-5, reads SAVISQKPSRDICQRGTSLTIQCQVDSQVTMMFWYRQQPGQSLTLIATANQGSEATYESGFVIDKFPISRPNLTFSTLTVSNMSPEDSSIYLCSVELGRNQPQHFGDGTRLSIL.

This clonotype was seen a handful of times. The chain carries TRBV10-2 and TRBJ2-1; the match to TRBD1 covers 7 bases. With V trimmed by 3 bases and J by 8 bases, 7 bases remained unmatched. The CDR3 spans 14 residues. Germline-derived CDR1 and CDR2 are WSHSY and SAAADI. CDR3 sequence reads: CASSDLDRDDEQFF. The CDR3, as DNA: TGCGCCAGCAGTGACCTAGACAGGGATGATGAGCAGTTCTTC.

This chain connects TRBV20-1 to TRBJ1-1; D is possibly TRBD1 (5 bases). Trimming took 1 base from V and 0 from J, leaving 15 bases between them. This CDR3 region has 16 residues. Germline CDR1 DFQATT, CDR2 SNEGSKA (reference sequence). CDR3 protein: CSARVPRRGMNTEAFF. CDR3 DNA: TGCAGTGCTAGAGTCCCGCGGAGGGGCATGAACACTGAAGCTTTCTTT.

This clonotype occurred many times. The chain uses TRBV18 and TRBJ1-5; D remains ambiguous. This CDR3 contains 14 residues. V dropped 3 bases and J dropped 7 bases, with 13 bases sitting between them. Germline assignment: CDR1 KGHSH and CDR2 LQKENI. The CDR3 is CASSPMQSGQPQHF. The CDR3 nucleotides read TGTGCCAGCTCACCGATGCAAAGCGGACAGCCCCAGCATTTT.

V is TRBV2 and J is TRBJ2-5; D gene unclear. This CDR3 comprises 12 residues. Germline V CDR1 and CDR2: SNHLY, FYNNEI. The V end lost 1 base, the J end lost 5 bases, and 5 bases lay between the germline ends. The CDR3 nucleotides read TGTGCCAGCAGTGAAGTGTTTGAGACCCAGTACTTC. This gives the protein CASSEVFETQYF.

This clonotype occurred many times. The chain combines TRBV29-1 with TRBJ1-2, with D unresolved. Trimming shortened V by 2 bases and J by 4 bases, and 8 bases separated the two germline ends. The CDR3 length is 12 residues. Germline V gene data show CDR1 as SQVTM and CDR2 as ANQGSEA. The DNA of the CDR3 is TGCAGCGTTGAACATGGTGGCTATGGCTACACCTTC. Amino acid sequence: CSVEHGGYGYTF. Full variable domain (missing parts from reference TRBV29-1 and TRBJ1-2): SAVISQKPSRDICQRGTSLTIQCQVDSQVTMMFWYRQQPGQSLTLIATANQGSEATYESGFVIDKFPISRPNLTFSTLTVSNMSPEDSSIYLCSVEHGGYGYTFGSGTRLTVV.

This clonotype was detected ten times or more. The chain has TRBV3-1 and TRBJ1-1, with D tentatively TRBD1 (5 bases). Trimming took off 6 bases at V and 6 bases at J, with 20 bases between the two ends. Germline assignment: CDR1 LGHDT and CDR2 YNNKEL (reference sequence). There are 15 residues in the CDR3. CDR3 sequence (DNA): TGTGCCAGCAGTTGGTACAGTGGGGACCTATCTGAAGCTTTCTTT. This translates into CASSWYSGDLSEAFF.

This clonotype showed up many times. This sequence joins TRBV7-9 and TRBJ1-5, with D perhaps TRBD1 (5 bases). Germline CDR1 reads SEHNR; CDR2 reads FQNEAQ (reference sequence). V was pared by 1 base and J by 9 bases, with 16 bases between. There are 15 residues in the CDR3. The CDR3 reads CASSLEGQFGGPQHF. CDR3 nucleotides: TGTGCCAGCAGCTTAGAGGGGCAGTTCGGCGGGCCCCAGCATTTT.

This chain joins TRBV9 and TRBJ2-1, with TRBD2 matching 8 bases. This CDR3 is built from 15 residues. V trimming: 0 bases; J trimming: 7 bases; junction bases outside the gene matches: 6. Germline V gene sequence: CDR1 SGDLS, CDR2 YYNGEE. Here the CDR3 reads CASSVDGGASNEQFF. The CDR3 nucleotides are TGTGCCAGCAGCGTAGACGGGGGGGCCTCGAATGAGCAGTTCTTC.

In this sample, this clonotype turned up a few times. The chain joins TRBV10-3 to TRBJ1-2, with D unresolved. V gave up 6 bases and J gave up 3 bases, with 2 bases separating them. Looked up from germline, CDR1 is ENHRY and CDR2 is SYGVKD. This CDR3 is built from 10 residues. CDR3 loop: CAISDYGYTF. The CDR3 coding sequence is TGTGCCATCAGCGACTATGGCTACACCTTC.

This clonotype was observed at least ten times. V gene TRBV24-1 combines with J gene TRBJ1-4; D is unclear. This CDR3 is built from 11 residues. Germline assignment: CDR1 KGHDR and CDR2 SFDVKD. V shed 4 bases and J shed 7 bases, with 3 bases lying between them. The CDR3 DNA is TGTGCCACCAGTGAGGGTGAAAAACTGTTTTTT. Its translation: CATSEGEKLFF.

V and J are TRBV10-3 and TRBJ2-7, with D hard to call. The CDR3 extends over 12 amino acids. V was cut by 3 bases and J by 6 bases, with 9 bases left in between. Germline lookup yields CDR1 ENHRY and CDR2 SYGVKD. The CDR3 spells CAISEGSSEQYV. The CDR3 nucleotides read TGTGCCATCAGTGAAGGAAGTTCCGAGCAGTACGTC.

The chain links TRBV5-4 to TRBJ1-5; D unresolved. Germline V gives CDR1 SGHNT, CDR2 YYREEE (reference sequence). V lost 6 bases, J lost 9 bases, and 7 bases lay in between. CDR3 size: 10 residues. DNA of the CDR3: TGTGCCAGCACCCTGGCGCCCCAGCATTTT. It yields the protein CASTLAPQHF.

In its sample, this clonotype was seen a few times. The V and J genes are TRBV20-1 and TRBJ1-6, with 8 bases aligning to TRBD1. The J segment lost 5 bases and the V segment lost 6 bases, leaving 6 bases of the junction unmatched. The CDR3 has 14 residues. The germline CDR1 and CDR2 sequences are DFQATT and SNEGSKA (reference sequence). CDR3 residues: CSAVPGGNNSPLHF. The CDR3 bases are TGCAGTGCGGTACCAGGGGGCAATAATTCACCCCTCCACTTT.

The genes are TRBV5-6 and TRBJ1-3; 7 nucleotides match TRBD1. Germline V lookup: CDR1 SGHDT, CDR2 YYEEEE. Trimming took 5 bases from V and 4 from J; bases not matched to a gene: 6. This CDR3 is built from 14 residues. DNA for the CDR3: TGTGCCAGCAGTCTAACAGGGGCCGGAAACACCATATATTTT. Protein: CASSLTGAGNTIYF.

On this clonotype itself: One junction end does not reproduce the germline sequence, and a read error may be involved. The chain is built from TRBV7-8 and TRBJ1-4; no definite D call. The germline CDR1 and CDR2 sequences are SGHVS and FQNEAQ. The CDR3 is 16 residues long. The CDR3 sequence: CASSLVRNLRTEKLIF. The CDR3 DNA follows: TGTGCCAGCAGCTTAGTGCGGAACCTGAGGACTGAAAAACTGATTTTT.

This clonotype appeared many times. The rearrangement uses TRBV12-3 or TRBV12-4 and TRBJ1-3; D gene unclear. The CDR3 sequence is 14 residues long. With 1 base removed from V and 0 bases from J, the gap between germline ends came to 4 bases. The CDR3 DNA sequence: TGTGCCAGCAGTTTAGAGGGCTCTGGAAACACCATATATTTT. Its protein product is CASSLEGSGNTIYF.

The chain joins TRBV6-2 or TRBV6-3 to TRBJ2-5; 12 nucleotides align to TRBD2. The V gene end was trimmed by 2 bases and the J gene end by 2 bases; junction bases not matched to a gene: 9. This CDR3 has 18 amino acids. Germline V gives CDR1 MNHEY, CDR2 SVGEGT. CDR3 residues: CASSYGPSGGAFQETQYF. The CDR3 nucleotides are TGTGCCAGCAGTTACGGCCCTAGCGGGGGGGCTTTTCAAGAGACCCAGTACTTC.

This clonotype was found many times. This chain uses TRBV6-2 or TRBV6-3 with TRBJ2-1, with 9 bases lining up with TRBD1. V was clipped by 5 bases and J by 10 bases; unmatched bases: 9. Germline-derived CDR1 and CDR2 are MNHEY and SVGEGT. This CDR3 has 14 amino acids. DNA of the CDR3: TGTGCCAGCAGTAAGGACAGGGGAGAAGAGGAGCAGTTCTTC. It yields the protein CASSKDRGEEEQFF.

In its sample, this clonotype was seen many times. The chain links TRBV6-2 or TRBV6-3 to TRBJ2-2, with 8 positions matching TRBD1. V lost 2 bases to trimming and J lost 4 bases; unmatched junction nucleotides: 3. Germline V gives CDR1 MNHEY, CDR2 SVGEGT. The CDR3 consists of 15 residues. CDR3 DNA sequence: TGTGCCAGCAGTTACCGTGGACAGGGCACCGGGGAGCTGTTTTTT. Its protein is CASSYRGQGTGELFF.

This clonotype has only a few counts. V gene TRBV6-2 or TRBV6-3 combines with J gene TRBJ2-7, with D possibly matching TRBD2 (5 bases). V was trimmed by 8 bases and J by 0 bases, leaving 11 bases between them. Germline V CDR1 and CDR2: MNHEY, SVGEGT. CDR3 length equals 13 residues. CDR3 bases: TGTGCCAGCGGTCGGGAATACTCCTACGAGCAGTACTTC. It encodes CASGREYSYEQYF.

This clonotype has more than one count but fewer than ten. The chain joins TRBV25-1 to TRBJ2-1, with 9 bases lining up with TRBD1. V was clipped by 3 bases and J by 10 bases; unmatched bases: 4. Germline V gives CDR1 MGHDK, CDR2 SYGVNS. The CDR3 totals 13 residues. CDR3 residues: CASSEPGQGEQFF. CDR3 nucleotides: TGTGCCAGCAGTGAGCCCGGACAGGGGGAGCAGTTCTTC.

This clonotype has at least ten counts. The genes are TRBV6-1 and TRBJ1-1; D uncertain. Germline CDR1 MNHNS, CDR2 SASEGT. The CDR3 is 14 amino acids. V was pared by 6 bases and J by 0 bases, with 11 bases between. CDR3 DNA sequence: TGTGCCAGCAGGCTGCCCCGAGTGAACACTGAAGCTTTCTTT. Its protein product is CASRLPRVNTEAFF.

This clonotype was found many times. The CDR3 protein is CASSPGAHEQFF. As DNA, the CDR3 is TGTGCCAGCAGCCCGGGGGCCCATGAGCAGTTCTTC. The J gene is TRBJ2-1, the V gene TRBV6-2 or TRBV6-3; the D gene could be TRBD1 or TRBD2 (6 bases each). Deletions cut 6 bases from V and 8 bases from J, with 11 bases between. The germline V gene encodes CDR1 MNHEY and CDR2 SVGEGT. CDR3 length: 12 amino acids.

This chain links TRBV28 with TRBJ1-1; D may be TRBD1 (5 bases). CDR1 and CDR2 (germline): MDHEN, SYDVKM. V was trimmed by 0 bases and J by 3 bases, leaving 14 bases between them. The CDR3 length is 16 residues. In nucleotides, the CDR3 is TGTGCCAGCAGTTTATGGGGCGGAATAGGGGACACTGAAGCTTTCTTT. Amino acid sequence: CASSLWGGIGDTEAFF.